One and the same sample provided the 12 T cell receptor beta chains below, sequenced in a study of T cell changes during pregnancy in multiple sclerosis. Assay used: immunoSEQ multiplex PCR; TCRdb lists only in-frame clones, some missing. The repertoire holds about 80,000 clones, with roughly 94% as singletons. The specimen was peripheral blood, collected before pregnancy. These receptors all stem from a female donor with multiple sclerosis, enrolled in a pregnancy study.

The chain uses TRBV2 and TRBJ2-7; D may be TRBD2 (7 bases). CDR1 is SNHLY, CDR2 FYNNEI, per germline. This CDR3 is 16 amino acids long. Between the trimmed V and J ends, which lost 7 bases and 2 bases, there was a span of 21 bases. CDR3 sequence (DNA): TGTGCCAGCAAAGGACAAGTGAGCGGGACAACCTACGAGCAGTACTTC. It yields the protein CASKGQVSGTTYEQYF.

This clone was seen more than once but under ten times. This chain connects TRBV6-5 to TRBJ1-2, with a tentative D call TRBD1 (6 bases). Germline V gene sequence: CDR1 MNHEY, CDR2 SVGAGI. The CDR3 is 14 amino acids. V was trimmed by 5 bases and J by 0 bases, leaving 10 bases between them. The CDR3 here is CASSDRSPNYGYTF. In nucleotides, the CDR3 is TGTGCCAGCAGTGACAGGAGTCCTAACTATGGCTACACCTTC.

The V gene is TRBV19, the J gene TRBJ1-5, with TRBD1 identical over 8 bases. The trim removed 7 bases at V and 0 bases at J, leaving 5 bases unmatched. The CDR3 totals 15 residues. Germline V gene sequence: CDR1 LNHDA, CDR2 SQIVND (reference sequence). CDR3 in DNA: TGTGCCAGTACACAGGGGGGAGGTAGCAATCAGCCCCAGCATTTT. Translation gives CASTQGGGSNQPQHF.

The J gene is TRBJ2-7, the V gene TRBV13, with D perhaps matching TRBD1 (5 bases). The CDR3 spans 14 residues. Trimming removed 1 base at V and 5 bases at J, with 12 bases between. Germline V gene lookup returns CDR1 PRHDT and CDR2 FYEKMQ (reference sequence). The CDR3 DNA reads TGTGCCAGCAGCTTAGTGGCCAGGGCGAACGAGCAGTACTTC. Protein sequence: CASSLVARANEQYF.

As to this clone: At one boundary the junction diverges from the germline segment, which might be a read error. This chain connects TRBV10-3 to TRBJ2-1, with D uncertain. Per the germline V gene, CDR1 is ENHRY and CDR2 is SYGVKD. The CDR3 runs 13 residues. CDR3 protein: CASQTPDYKEQFF. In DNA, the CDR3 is TGTGCCTCCCAAACGCCAGATTACAAAGAGCAGTTCTTC.

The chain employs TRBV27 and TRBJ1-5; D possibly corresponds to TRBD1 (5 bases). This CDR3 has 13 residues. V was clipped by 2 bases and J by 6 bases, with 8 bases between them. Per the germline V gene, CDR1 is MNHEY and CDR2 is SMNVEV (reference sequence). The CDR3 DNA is TGTGCCAGCAGTTTAGCGGGGGGTCAGCCCCAGCATTTT. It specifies CASSLAGGQPQHF.

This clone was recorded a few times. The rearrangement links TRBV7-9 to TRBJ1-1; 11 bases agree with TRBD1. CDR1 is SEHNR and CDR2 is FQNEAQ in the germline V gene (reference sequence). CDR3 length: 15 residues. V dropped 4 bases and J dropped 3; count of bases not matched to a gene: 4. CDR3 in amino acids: CASSSGQGADTEAFF. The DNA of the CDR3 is TGTGCCAGCAGCTCCGGACAGGGGGCGGACACTGAAGCTTTCTTT.

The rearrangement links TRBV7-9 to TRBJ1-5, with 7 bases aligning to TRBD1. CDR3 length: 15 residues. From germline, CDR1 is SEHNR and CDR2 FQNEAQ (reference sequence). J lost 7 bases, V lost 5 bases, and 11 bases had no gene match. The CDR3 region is CASSAGTENGQPQHF. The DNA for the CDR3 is TGTGCCAGCAGCGCAGGGACAGAGAATGGCCAGCCCCAGCATTTT.

This CDR3 reads CASSFGAGGPGAQHF. In DNA form, the CDR3 reads TGTGCCAGCAGCTTTGGGGCCGGGGGGCCCGGGGCCCAGCATTTT. The chain combines TRBV5-6 with TRBJ1-5, with D tentatively TRBD1 (6 bases). V lost 2 bases and J 11 bases, leaving 20 bases between the germline ends. Germline V lookup: CDR1 SGHDT, CDR2 YYEEEE. The CDR3 runs 15 residues.

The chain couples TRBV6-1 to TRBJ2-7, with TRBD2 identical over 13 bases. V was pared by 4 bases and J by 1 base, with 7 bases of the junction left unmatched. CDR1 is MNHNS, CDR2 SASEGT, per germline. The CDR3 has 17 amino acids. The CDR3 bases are TGTGCCAGCAGTGGCGGACTAGCGGGAGTTTTGTCCTACGAGCAGTACTTC. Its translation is CASSGGLAGVLSYEQYF.

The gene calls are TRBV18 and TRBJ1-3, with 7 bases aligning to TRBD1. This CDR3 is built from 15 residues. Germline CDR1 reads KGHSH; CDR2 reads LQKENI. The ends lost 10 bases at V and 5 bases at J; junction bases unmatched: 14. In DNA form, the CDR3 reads TGTGCCACAATCCGAGACAGGGACAACCGAAACACCATATATTTT. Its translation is CATIRDRDNRNTIYF.

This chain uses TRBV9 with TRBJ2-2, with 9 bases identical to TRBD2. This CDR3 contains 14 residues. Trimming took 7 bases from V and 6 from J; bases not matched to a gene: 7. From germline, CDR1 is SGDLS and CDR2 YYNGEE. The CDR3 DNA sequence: TGTGCCAGCTCCATAGCGGGAGAGGCCGGGGAGCTGTTTTTT. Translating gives CASSIAGEAGELFF.